This is a list of T cell receptor beta chains from one sample in a study of blood T cell repertoires in COVID-19. Generated by immunoSEQ multiplex PCR, the TCRdb table keeps only in-frame clones and is missing some. This sample has about 160,000 clones; less than 90% occur once, and the top ten carry roughly 8%. The sequenced material came from PBMCs or T cells enriched from blood (not recorded which). The receptors were sampled from a woman in her forties or fifties who had recovered from COVID-19. Both conserved end residues are part of each CDR3. Each record gives: CDR3 DNA, CDR3 protein, J gene, clone size, D gene, V gene, CDR3 length. D genes are given only for firm matches. Clone size is given for some rows only: seen once, a few or many times, or a class if the clone is expanded.

CDR3nt: TGTGCCAGCAGCCCCTTGGGTGGGGGGACTAGCACAGATACGCAGTATTTT; CDR3aa: CASSPLGGGTSTDTQYF; j_gene: TRBJ2-3; abundance: -; d_gene: -; v_gene: TRBV5-6; len: 17
CDR3nt: TGTGCCAGCTCACCCCTTACCCCGGGACAGCCGAATGAAAAACTGTTTTTT; CDR3aa: CASSPLTPGQPNEKLFF; j_gene: TRBJ1-4; abundance: -; d_gene: TRBD1; v_gene: TRBV18; len: 17
CDR3nt: TGTGCCAGCAGCATGGCCAGGGAACACGAGCAGTACTTC; CDR3aa: CASSMAREHEQYF; j_gene: TRBJ2-7; abundance: -; d_gene: -; v_gene: TRBV2; len: 13
CDR3nt: TGTGCCAGCAGCAATTGTCTTCCGTGTAATGAGCAGTTCTTC; CDR3aa: CASSNCLPCNEQFF; j_gene: TRBJ2-1; abundance: -; d_gene: -; v_gene: TRBV21-1; len: 14
CDR3nt: TGTGCCAGCAGCTTTTTCGCTACTTTAGCCAAAAACATTCAGTACTTC; CDR3aa: CASSFFATLAKNIQYF; j_gene: TRBJ2-4; abundance: -; d_gene: -; v_gene: TRBV7-9; len: 16
CDR3nt: TGTGCCAGTACCGCGGGGGAGACCCAGTACTTC; CDR3aa: CASTAGETQYF; j_gene: TRBJ2-5; abundance: -; d_gene: -; v_gene: TRBV11-3; len: 11
CDR3nt: TGTGCCAGCAGCATCGGGAGGGCCTCCTACAATGAGCAGTTCTTC; CDR3aa: CASSIGRASYNEQFF; j_gene: TRBJ2-1; abundance: once; d_gene: TRBD2; v_gene: TRBV7-6; len: 15
CDR3nt: TGTGCCAGCAGCTTAGTGCTCAACCCCTCCTGGACGGGGACCTACGAGCAGTACTTC; CDR3aa: CASSLVLNPSWTGTYEQYF; j_gene: TRBJ2-7; abundance: -; d_gene: -; v_gene: TRBV11-2; len: 19
CDR3nt: TGTGCCAGCTCACCAGGGAGGAACACCGGGGAGCTGTTTTTT; CDR3aa: CASSPGRNTGELFF; j_gene: TRBJ2-2; abundance: -; d_gene: -; v_gene: TRBV18; len: 14
CDR3nt: TGTGCCACCAGCAGGGACATCTTCTCCTACGAGCAGTACTTC; CDR3aa: CATSRDIFSYEQYF; j_gene: TRBJ2-7; abundance: few; d_gene: -; v_gene: TRBV15; len: 14
CDR3nt: TGTGCCAGCAGCGTAGGGGCCAATCAGCCCCAGCATTTT; CDR3aa: CASSVGANQPQHF; j_gene: TRBJ1-5; abundance: once; d_gene: -; v_gene: TRBV9; len: 13
CDR3nt: TGTGCCAGCAGCTCCCTGTATGGCTACACCTTC; CDR3aa: CASSSLYGYTF; j_gene: TRBJ1-2; abundance: -; d_gene: -; v_gene: TRBV9; len: 11
CDR3nt: TGTGCCACCAGAGGTGGAGACAGTCCGAACACCGGGGAGCTGTTTTTT; CDR3aa: CATRGGDSPNTGELFF; j_gene: TRBJ2-2; abundance: -; d_gene: -; v_gene: TRBV24-1; len: 16
CDR3nt: TGCGCCAGCAGCTTACAGGGACAAGGCACAGATACGCAGTATTTT; CDR3aa: CASSLQGQGTDTQYF; j_gene: TRBJ2-3; abundance: once; d_gene: -; v_gene: TRBV5-1; len: 15
CDR3nt: TGTGCCAGCAGTGGACCGGGACAGTACTATGGCTACACCTTC; CDR3aa: CASSGPGQYYGYTF; j_gene: TRBJ1-2; abundance: once; d_gene: TRBD1; v_gene: TRBV28; len: 14
CDR3nt: TGTGCCAGCAGTTCCCTAGACAGGGATAGTCAGCCCCAGCATTTT; CDR3aa: CASSSLDRDSQPQHF; j_gene: TRBJ1-5; abundance: once; d_gene: TRBD1; v_gene: TRBV28; len: 15
CDR3nt: TGTGCCAGTAGTAGGACAGGTGATAGCAATCAGCCCCAGCATTTT; CDR3aa: CASSRTGDSNQPQHF; j_gene: TRBJ1-5; abundance: once; d_gene: TRBD1; v_gene: TRBV19; len: 15
CDR3nt: TGTGCCAGTAGTATGGATCCCAGGGGCGAAAACATTCAGTACTTC; CDR3aa: CASSMDPRGENIQYF; j_gene: TRBJ2-4; abundance: once; d_gene: -; v_gene: TRBV19; len: 15
CDR3nt: TGTGCCAGCAGTTCCGCAGGGGGGCACCGCACAGATACGCAGTATTTT; CDR3aa: CASSSAGGHRTDTQYF; j_gene: TRBJ2-3; abundance: -; d_gene: -; v_gene: TRBV27; len: 16
CDR3nt: TGTGCCAGCAGCTTACAAACAGGGGGGTCCTACGAGCAGTACTTC; CDR3aa: CASSLQTGGSYEQYF; j_gene: TRBJ2-7; abundance: -; d_gene: TRBD1; v_gene: TRBV7-3; len: 15
CDR3nt: TGTGCCAGCAGTGACTTGGCGGGACGCTACAATGAGCAGTTCTTC; CDR3aa: CASSDLAGRYNEQFF; j_gene: TRBJ2-1; abundance: -; d_gene: -; v_gene: TRBV6-4; len: 15
CDR3nt: TGTGCCAGCAGTTTGAGTCGGGGGGGCGAGCAGTACTTC; CDR3aa: CASSLSRGGEQYF; j_gene: TRBJ2-7; abundance: -; d_gene: TRBD2; v_gene: TRBV12-3/TRBV12-4; len: 13
CDR3nt: TGTGCCATCAGGAGAACAGGGAATGAGCAGTTCTTC; CDR3aa: CAIRRTGNEQFF; j_gene: TRBJ2-1; abundance: -; d_gene: -; v_gene: TRBV10-3; len: 12
CDR3nt: TGTGCCAGCAGCCCAAAGAGGAACCAAGAGACCCAGTACTTC; CDR3aa: CASSPKRNQETQYF; j_gene: TRBJ2-5; abundance: -; d_gene: -; v_gene: TRBV7-8; len: 14
CDR3nt: TGTGCCAGCAGCTTAGTAACAGGCGAGCAGTACTTC; CDR3aa: CASSLVTGEQYF; j_gene: TRBJ2-7; abundance: -; d_gene: -; v_gene: TRBV7-9; len: 12
CDR3nt: TGTGCCAGCAGCTTATCAGACAGGGGTCGGTCCTACGAGCAGTACTTC; CDR3aa: CASSLSDRGRSYEQYF; j_gene: TRBJ2-7; abundance: -; d_gene: TRBD1; v_gene: TRBV11-1; len: 16
CDR3nt: TGTGCCAGCTCGGTGGACAGGGGGAATCAGCCCCAGCATTTT; CDR3aa: CASSVDRGNQPQHF; j_gene: TRBJ1-5; abundance: -; d_gene: TRBD1; v_gene: TRBV18; len: 14
CDR3nt: TGTGCCAGCAGTAGTCTGGGACAGGGGAAAGAAAAACTGTTTTTT; CDR3aa: CASSSLGQGKEKLFF; j_gene: TRBJ1-4; abundance: -; d_gene: TRBD1; v_gene: TRBV2; len: 15
CDR3nt: TGTGCCAGCAGCCTAGACTGGGGCGATACGCAGTATTTT; CDR3aa: CASSLDWGDTQYF; j_gene: TRBJ2-3; abundance: -; d_gene: -; v_gene: TRBV9; len: 13
CDR3nt: TGTGCCATCAGTGAGTCCCCCCCTTATGGCTACACCTTC; CDR3aa: CAISESPPYGYTF; j_gene: TRBJ1-2; abundance: few; d_gene: -; v_gene: TRBV10-3; len: 13
CDR3nt: TGTGCCAGCAGACCCCTTGACAGCGCCATATATTTT; CDR3aa: CASRPLDSAIYF; j_gene: TRBJ1-3; abundance: -; d_gene: -; v_gene: TRBV12-3/TRBV12-4; len: 12
CDR3nt: TGTGCCAGCAGGTACTCTAGTCCCCTCTACGAGCAGTACTTC; CDR3aa: CASRYSSPLYEQYF; j_gene: TRBJ2-7; abundance: once; d_gene: -; v_gene: TRBV28; len: 14
CDR3nt: TGTGCCAGCAGAAGGGACAGGGCAAACACCGGGGAGCTGTTTTTT; CDR3aa: CASRRDRANTGELFF; j_gene: TRBJ2-2; abundance: -; d_gene: TRBD1; v_gene: TRBV27; len: 15
CDR3nt: TGTGCCAGCGGAGGCAGTTTTTTCACTGAAGCTTTCTTT; CDR3aa: CASGGSFFTEAFF; j_gene: TRBJ1-1; abundance: -; d_gene: -; v_gene: TRBV2; len: 13
CDR3nt: TGCGCCAGCAGCTCAAGCCCACAGGGCACGTCTGAAGCTTTCTTT; CDR3aa: CASSSSPQGTSEAFF; j_gene: TRBJ1-1; abundance: -; d_gene: -; v_gene: TRBV4-3; len: 15
CDR3nt: TGTGCCAGCAGCCGGGGGAGCAGTGAAAAACTGTTTTTT; CDR3aa: CASSRGSSEKLFF; j_gene: TRBJ1-4; abundance: -; d_gene: -; v_gene: TRBV7-9; len: 13
CDR3nt: TGTGCCAGCAGCCCAGGGCCTGAAGCTTTCTTT; CDR3aa: CASSPGPEAFF; j_gene: TRBJ1-1; abundance: -; d_gene: -; v_gene: TRBV6-6; len: 11
CDR3nt: TGTGCCAGCAGCGGAGGGATGAGGGAGCAGTACTTC; CDR3aa: CASSGGMREQYF; j_gene: TRBJ2-7; abundance: -; d_gene: -; v_gene: TRBV7-9; len: 12
CDR3nt: TGTGCCAGCACTCCAGGGAGGGTTCAGCCCCAGCATTTT; CDR3aa: CASTPGRVQPQHF; j_gene: TRBJ1-5; abundance: -; d_gene: -; v_gene: TRBV28; len: 13
CDR3nt: TGTGCCAGCAGTTCCTACAGGGAAGGCTACACCTTC; CDR3aa: CASSSYREGYTF; j_gene: TRBJ1-2; abundance: -; d_gene: -; v_gene: TRBV6-6; len: 12
CDR3nt: TGCGCCAGCAGCTTAGCGGCGGACAGCGAAGCTTTCTTT; CDR3aa: CASSLAADSEAFF; j_gene: TRBJ1-1; abundance: -; d_gene: -; v_gene: TRBV5-1; len: 13
CDR3nt: TGTGCCAGCAGCCTCGACAGCTATGGCTACACCTTC; CDR3aa: CASSLDSYGYTF; j_gene: TRBJ1-2; abundance: -; d_gene: -; v_gene: TRBV5-4; len: 12